Listed below are T cell receptor beta chains from one sample, sequenced in a study of cytomegalovirus exposure and HLA in healthy donors. Here immunoSEQ multiplex PCR was the method, and the copy in TCRdb shows in-frame clones only, minus some. The sample includes hundreds of thousands of clones, 60% to 85% of them seen just once. The material sequenced was PBMCs. The source of these receptors is a man aged 35-49 years in good health and CMV-seronegative. CDR3s include the opening cysteine and the closing phenylalanine or tryptophan. D genes are given only for firm matches. Not all rows give a size; the values are once, few, many and, for expanded clones, a class.

>TRBJ2-7|16|TRBD2|-|TRBV15
CATSRAGLAGPAEQYF
TGTGCCACCAGCAGAGCCGGGCTAGCGGGGCCTGCCGAGCAGTACTTC
>TRBJ1-5|17|-|-|TRBV4-1
CASSQGWAGLGNQPQHF
TGCGCCAGCAGCCAAGGTTGGGCAGGTCTTGGCAATCAGCCCCAGCATTTT
>TRBJ1-1|13|-|few|TRBV6-5
CASSWEGYTEAFF
TGTGCCAGCAGTTGGGAGGGGTACACTGAAGCTTTCTTT
>TRBJ1-1|15|-|few|TRBV4-2
CASSQEGLRGIEAFF
TGTGCCAGCAGCCAAGAAGGACTTCGGGGTATTGAAGCTTTCTTT
>TRBJ1-5|15|-|-|TRBV19
CASSIATAGNQPQHF
TGTGCCAGTAGTATAGCTACGGCGGGCAATCAGCCCCAGCATTTT
>TRBJ1-5|14|TRBD1|-|TRBV5-5
CASNDRDSNQPQHF
TGTGCCAGCAACGACCGGGACAGTAATCAGCCCCAGCATTTT
>TRBJ2-1|15|TRBD1|-|TRBV29-1
CSVEDVQGSYNEQFF
TGCAGCGTTGAAGATGTACAGGGGTCCTACAATGAGCAGTTCTTC
>TRBJ2-7|11|-|-|TRBV28
CASSFSDEQYF
TGTGCCAGCAGTTTTTCCGACGAGCAGTACTTC
>TRBJ1-5|15|TRBD1|-|TRBV6-1
CASRVRQGDNQPQHF
TGTGCCAGCAGAGTCAGACAGGGGGACAATCAGCCCCAGCATTTT
>TRBJ2-1|15|TRBD2|-|TRBV27
CASSLTSGKYNEQFF
TGTGCCAGCAGTTTGACTAGCGGAAAATACAATGAGCAGTTCTTC
>TRBJ2-1|17|TRBD2|once|TRBV7-3
CASSSGLAGGSYNEQFF
TGTGCCAGCAGCTCAGGACTAGCGGGGGGATCCTACAATGAGCAGTTCTTC
>TRBJ1-5|14|TRBD1|-|TRBV5-8
CASRAGGRNQPQHF
TGTGCCAGCAGAGCAGGGGGCCGCAATCAGCCCCAGCATTTT
>TRBJ2-3|14|TRBD2|-|TRBV5-1
CASSSGTNTDTQYF
TGCGCCAGCAGCTCCGGGACTAACACAGATACGCAGTATTTT
>TRBJ2-5|14|TRBD1|-|TRBV29-1
CSVIIPGQQETQYF
TGCAGCGTTATTATTCCGGGACAGCAAGAGACCCAGTACTTC
>TRBJ1-5|15|-|-|TRBV5-4
CASSPGPYSNQPQHF
TGTGCCAGCAGCCCTGGGCCCTATAGCAATCAGCCCCAGCATTTT
>TRBJ2-4|14|-|-|TRBV7-2
CASSLEGQINIQYF
TGTGCCAGCAGCTTAGAGGGACAAATAAACATTCAGTACTTC
>TRBJ2-1|18|TRBD1|-|TRBV27
CASSDRDRGPLSYNEQFF
TGTGCCAGCAGCGACCGGGACAGGGGGCCCCTCTCCTACAATGAGCAGTTCTTC
>TRBJ1-6|15|-|-|TRBV14
CASSRDTRGNSPLHF
TGTGCCAGCAGCCGGGACACTCGCGGTAATTCACCCCTCCACTTT
>TRBJ2-3|16|TRBD2|-|TRBV27
CASSLKGTSVRDTQYF
TGTGCCAGCAGTTTAAAAGGGACTAGCGTTAGAGATACGCAGTATTTT
>TRBJ2-7|15|TRBD1|-|TRBV6-1
CASSLDRGRSYEQYF
TGTGCCAGCAGTCTGGACAGGGGTCGTTCCTACGAGCAGTACTTC
>TRBJ2-1|15|TRBD2|once|TRBV6-5
CASSPLAGGYNEQFF
TGTGCCAGCAGCCCCCTAGCGGGTGGATACAATGAGCAGTTCTTC
>TRBJ1-2|13|TRBD1|few|TRBV7-2
CASSFRTGDGYTF
TGTGCCAGCAGCTTTCGGACAGGGGATGGCTACACCTTC
>TRBJ2-7|15|-|-|TRBV14
CASSPRTDSPNEQYF
TGTGCCAGCAGCCCCAGGACTGACTCTCCTAACGAGCAGTACTTC
>TRBJ2-3|13|-|once|TRBV6-5
CASRRAGTDTQYF
TGTGCCAGCCGCAGGGCGGGGACAGATACGCAGTATTTT